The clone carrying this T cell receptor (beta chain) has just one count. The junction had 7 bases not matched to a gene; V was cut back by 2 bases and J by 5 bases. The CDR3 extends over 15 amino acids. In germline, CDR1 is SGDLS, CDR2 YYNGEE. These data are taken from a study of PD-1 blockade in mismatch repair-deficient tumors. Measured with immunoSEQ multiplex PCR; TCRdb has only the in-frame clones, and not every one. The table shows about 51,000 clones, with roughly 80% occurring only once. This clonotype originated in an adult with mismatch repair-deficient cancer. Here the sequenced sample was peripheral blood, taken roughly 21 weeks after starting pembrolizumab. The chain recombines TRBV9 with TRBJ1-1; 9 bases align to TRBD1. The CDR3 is CASSVSHRGRTEAFF. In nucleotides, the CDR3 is TGTGCCAGCAGCGTTAGTCACAGGGGGCGGACTGAAGCTTTCTTT.